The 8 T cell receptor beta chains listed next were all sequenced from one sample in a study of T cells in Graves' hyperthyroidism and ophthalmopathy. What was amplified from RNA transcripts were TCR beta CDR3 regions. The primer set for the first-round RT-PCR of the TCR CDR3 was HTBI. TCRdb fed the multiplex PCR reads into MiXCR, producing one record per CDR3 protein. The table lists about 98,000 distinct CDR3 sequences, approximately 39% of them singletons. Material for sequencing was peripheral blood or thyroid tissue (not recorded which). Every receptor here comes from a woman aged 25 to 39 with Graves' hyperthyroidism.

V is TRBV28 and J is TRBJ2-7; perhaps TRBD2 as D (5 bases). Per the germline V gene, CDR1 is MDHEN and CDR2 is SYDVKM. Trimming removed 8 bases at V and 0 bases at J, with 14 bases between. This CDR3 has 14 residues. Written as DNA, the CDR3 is TGTGCCAGCTGTCAGCGGACGAGCTCCTACGAGCAGTACTTC. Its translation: CASCQRTSSYEQYF.

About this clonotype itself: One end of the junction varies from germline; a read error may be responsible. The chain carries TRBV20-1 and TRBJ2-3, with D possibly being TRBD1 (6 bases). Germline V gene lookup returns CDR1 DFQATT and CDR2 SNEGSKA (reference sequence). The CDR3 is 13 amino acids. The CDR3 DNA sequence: TGCAGTGCCCGCAGGGGTGGAACAGATGCGCAGTATTTT. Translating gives CSARRGGTDAQYF.

This CDR3 reads CASSLRIAGEGSYEQYF. The CDR3, as DNA: TGTGCCAGCTCCCTAAGAATCGCGGGAGAAGGTTCCTACGAGCAGTACTTC. The gene calls are TRBV7-2 and TRBJ2-7, with 7 bases aligning to TRBD2. CDR3 size: 17 residues. V lost 8 bases and J lost 1; bases outside the gene matches: 17. Germline lookup yields CDR1 SGHTA and CDR2 FQGNSA.

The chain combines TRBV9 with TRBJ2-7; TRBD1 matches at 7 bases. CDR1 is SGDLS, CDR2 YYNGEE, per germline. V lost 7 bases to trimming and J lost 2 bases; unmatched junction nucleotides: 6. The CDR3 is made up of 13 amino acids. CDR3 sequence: CASAGTAAYEQYF. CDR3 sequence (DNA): TGTGCCAGCGCCGGGACAGCCGCCTACGAGCAGTACTTC.

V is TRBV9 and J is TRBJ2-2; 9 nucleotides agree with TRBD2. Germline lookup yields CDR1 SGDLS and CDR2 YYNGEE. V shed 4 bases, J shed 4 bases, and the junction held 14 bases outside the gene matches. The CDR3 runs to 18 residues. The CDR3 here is CASSQESAGGSATGELFF. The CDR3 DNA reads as TGTGCCAGCAGCCAAGAATCTGCGGGAGGGTCTGCCACCGGGGAGCTGTTTTTT.

The CDR3 protein is CSALASGRSYEQYF. In nucleotides, the CDR3 is TGCAGTGCTCTGGCTAGCGGGAGGAGCTACGAGCAGTACTTC. V and J are TRBV20-1 and TRBJ2-7; 11 bases are a match to TRBD2. V was pared by 5 bases and J by 3 bases, with 6 bases of the junction left unmatched. This CDR3 contains 14 residues. Germline lookup yields CDR1 DFQATT and CDR2 SNEGSKA (reference sequence).

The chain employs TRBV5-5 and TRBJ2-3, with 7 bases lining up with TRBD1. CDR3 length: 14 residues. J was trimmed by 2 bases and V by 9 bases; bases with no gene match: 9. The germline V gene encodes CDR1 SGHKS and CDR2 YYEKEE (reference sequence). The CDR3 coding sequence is TGTGCCACCCGACAGGGTCTAGACACAGATACGCAGTATTTT. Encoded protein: CATRQGLDTDTQYF.

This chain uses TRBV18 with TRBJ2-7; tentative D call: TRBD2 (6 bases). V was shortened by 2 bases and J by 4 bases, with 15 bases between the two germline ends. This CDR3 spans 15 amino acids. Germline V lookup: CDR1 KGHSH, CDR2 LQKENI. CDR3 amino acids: CASSPFTGVEYEQYF. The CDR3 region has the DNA TGTGCCAGCTCACCATTTACGGGAGTGGAATACGAGCAGTACTTC.